A selection of T cell receptor beta chains follows, all from one sample in a study of CD8+CD57+ T cells in acquired aplastic anemia. TCRdb passed the reads through MiXCR, listing each CDR3 protein once. Found here are about 220,000 distinct CDR3 sequences, roughly half of them singletons; the top ten hold approximately 8%. Sequencing input: sorted CD4+, CD8+, or CD8+CD57+ T cells (not recorded which) from PBMCs. Source of these receptors: a human donor with aplastic anemia. Each CDR3 is given without its conserved first and last residue.

cdr3_aa	v_call
ATSRDLRDRGIGGANVLT	TRBV15
ARQGNYEQY	TRBV25-1
ASSDARGNEKLF	TRBV6-1
ASSMRAGGVGFSGYT	TRBV19
ASSSVTRVNQPQH	TRBV7-3
SVSQGVGDQPQH	TRBV29-1
ASTSVAGGRIYEQY	TRBV7-2
ASGEGDERDTQY	TRBV19
ASSISRGLSSYNSPLH	TRBV19
ASSHDRARSEAF	TRBV28
ASSPTGSGQPQH	TRBV10-3
ASSVAGGQDTQY	TRBV9
ASSWAMETQY	TRBV2
ASRAGQGPQDTQY	TRBV7-3
ASSLDGGSYT	TRBV5-1
ASSLKGLAYEQY	TRBV5-8
ASSLVRLGETQY	TRBV7-2
ASSSQESYEQY	TRBV5-1
ASSPNRDNSPLH	TRBV14
ASSLGRWTEAF	TRBV7-9
ASSLTDSPLH	TRBV19
ASSLDEFDGDPPLH	TRBV7-8
AISWTGTSNEQF	TRBV10-3
AISTGTERVDTQY	TRBV15
ASSPDREANEQF	TRBV6-4
ASSLGYRIYGYT	TRBV7-4
ASSPWYSDSGNTIY	TRBV4-2
ASNGANRDSTYEQY	TRBV28
ASNQLAGAGELF	TRBV7-8